This TCR beta chain was identified during a study of blood T cell repertoires in COVID-19. As for the study in general: From the United States, Italy and Spain came samples of acute and convalescent COVID-19. From T cells, B-cell-depleted T cells, or PBMCs came the material, which was cDNA or gDNA.

The V gene's germline CDR1 is SGDLS and CDR2 YYNGEE. There are 12 residues in the CDR3. V was shortened by 4 bases and J by 4 bases, with 8 bases between the two germline ends. Authors' processing steps: Amplification with reference gene primers provided the estimates of nucleated cell counts. The repertoire was sequenced with immunoSEQ multiplex PCR; TCRdb's copy has only in-frame clones and lacks some. The DNA was the basis for D and trimming; V, J and clone size are from that table. The repertoire consists of approximately 200,000 clones, with roughly 85% occurring once and the leading ten covering around 20%. This clone was observed a few times.

The sample taken for sequencing was PBMCs or T cells enriched from blood (not recorded which). The sequence came from a man in his forties or fifties who had recovered from COVID-19. The chain combines TRBV9 with TRBJ1-2; D ambiguous. CDR3 residues: CASSTAGYGYTF. The CDR3 DNA follows: TGTGCCAGCAGCACGGCAGGCTATGGCTACACCTTC.